The clone carrying this T cell receptor (beta chain) showed up just a few times. The record originates from a study of blood T cell repertoires in COVID-19. As for the study in general: The origin of the acute and convalescent COVID-19 samples was the United States, Italy and Spain. Sources were T cells, B-cell-depleted T cells, or PBMCs; the material itself was cDNA or gDNA.

In the source study's methods: From reference gene primer amplification, estimates of nucleated cell counts were derived. The assay was immunoSEQ multiplex PCR, and TCRdb's table has in-frame clones only and misses some. V, J and clone size are taken as reported in that table, and D and trimming were inferred from the DNA itself. This table holds under 200,000 clones, roughly 88% found once. Trimming took 3 bases from V and 4 from J, leaving 9 bases between them. The CDR3 sequence is 13 residues long. V usage is TRBV12-3 or TRBV12-4 and J usage is TRBJ1-1, with a possible D match to TRBD1 (5 bases). This sequence was found in a woman of 80 years or more with acute or convalescent COVID-19. The sequenced sample was peripheral blood. CDR3 sequence: CASSLAGITEAFF. The CDR3 DNA is TGTGCCAGCAGTTTGGCAGGGATCACTGAAGCTTTCTTT.